This T cell receptor beta chain was captured by sequencing in a study of blood T cell repertoires in COVID-19. This CDR3 is built from 16 residues. Looked up from germline, CDR1 is SEHNR and CDR2 is FQNEAQ (reference sequence). V was cut by 1 base and J by 4 bases, with 17 bases left in between. Clones were sequenced by immunoSEQ multiplex PCR, and TCRdb holds only the in-frame ones, with some missing. The sample has about 140,000 clones, 80% to 85% seen once. The clonotype originates from a woman of 80 years or more with acute or convalescent COVID-19. The sequenced sample consisted of peripheral blood. The rearrangement links TRBV7-9 to TRBJ2-7; D is possibly TRBD2 (7 bases). The chain's CDR3 is CASSLGGLAAPYEQYF. In DNA, the CDR3 is TGTGCCAGCAGCTTAGGGGGGCTAGCGGCACCTTACGAGCAGTACTTC. Variable domain in full (rest from reference TRBV7-9 and TRBJ2-7): DTGVSQNPRHKITKRGQNVTFRCDPISEHNRLYWYRQTLGQGPEFLTYFQNEAQLEKSRLLSDRFSAERPKGSFSTLEIQRTEQGDSAMYLCASSLGGLAAPYEQYFGPGTRLTVT.